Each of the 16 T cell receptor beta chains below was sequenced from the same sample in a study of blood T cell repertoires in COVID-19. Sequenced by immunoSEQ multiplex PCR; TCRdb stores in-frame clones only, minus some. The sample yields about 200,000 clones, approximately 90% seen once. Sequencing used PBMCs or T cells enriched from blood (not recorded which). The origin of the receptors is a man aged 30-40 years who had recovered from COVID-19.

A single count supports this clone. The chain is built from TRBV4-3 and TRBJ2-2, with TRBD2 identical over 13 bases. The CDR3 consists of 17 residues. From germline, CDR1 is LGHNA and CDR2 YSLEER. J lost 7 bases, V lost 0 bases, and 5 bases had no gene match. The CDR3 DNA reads TGCGCCAGCAGCCAAGAAAGACTAGCGGGAGGCGGCGGGGAGCTGTTTTTT. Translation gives CASSQERLAGGGGELFF.

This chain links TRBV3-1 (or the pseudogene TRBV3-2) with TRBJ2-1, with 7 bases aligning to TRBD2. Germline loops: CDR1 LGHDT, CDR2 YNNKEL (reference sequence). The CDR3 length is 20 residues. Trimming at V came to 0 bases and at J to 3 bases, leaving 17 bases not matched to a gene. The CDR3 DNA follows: TGTGCCAGCAGCCAAGATAACCCATTTGTTATAGCGGGTAACTACAATGAGCAGTTCTTC. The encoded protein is CASSQDNPFVIAGNYNEQFF.

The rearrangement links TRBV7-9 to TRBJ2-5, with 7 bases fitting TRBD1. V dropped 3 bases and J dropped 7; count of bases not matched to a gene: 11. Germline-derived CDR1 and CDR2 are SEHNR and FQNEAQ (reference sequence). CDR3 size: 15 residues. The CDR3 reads CASSFDRVQDGTQYF. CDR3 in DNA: TGTGCCAGCAGCTTCGACAGGGTCCAAGATGGGACCCAGTACTTC.

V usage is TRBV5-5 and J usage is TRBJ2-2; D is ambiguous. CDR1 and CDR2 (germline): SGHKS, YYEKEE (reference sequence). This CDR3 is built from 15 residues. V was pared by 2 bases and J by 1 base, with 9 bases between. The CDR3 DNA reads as TGTGCCAGCAGCTTACACGCTCAGAACACCGGGGAGCTGTTTTTT. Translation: CASSLHAQNTGELFF.

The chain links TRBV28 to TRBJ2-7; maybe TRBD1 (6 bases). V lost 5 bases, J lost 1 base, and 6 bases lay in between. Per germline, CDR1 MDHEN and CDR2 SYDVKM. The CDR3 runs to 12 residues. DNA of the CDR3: TGTGCCAGCAGTACAGGGTCCTACGAGCAGTACTTC. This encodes CASSTGSYEQYF.

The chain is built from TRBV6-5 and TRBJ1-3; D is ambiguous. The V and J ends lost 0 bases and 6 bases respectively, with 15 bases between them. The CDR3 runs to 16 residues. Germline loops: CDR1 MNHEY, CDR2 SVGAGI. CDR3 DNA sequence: TGTGCCAGCAGTTACTCTCGCGGATGGTTCACAAACACCATATATTTT. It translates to CASSYSRGWFTNTIYF.

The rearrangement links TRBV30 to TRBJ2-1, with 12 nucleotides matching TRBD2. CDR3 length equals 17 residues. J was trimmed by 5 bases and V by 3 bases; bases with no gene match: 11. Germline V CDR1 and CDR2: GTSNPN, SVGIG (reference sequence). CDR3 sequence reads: CAWSRASGRATHNEQFF. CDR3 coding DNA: TGTGCCTGGAGCCGCGCTAGCGGGAGGGCCACTCACAATGAGCAGTTCTTC. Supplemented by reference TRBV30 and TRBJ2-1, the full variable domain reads SQTIHQWPATLVQPVGSPLSLECTVEGTSNPNLYWYRQAAGRGLQLLFYSVGIGQISSEVPQNLSASRPQDRQFILSSKKLLLSDSGFYLCAWSRASGRATHNEQFFGPGTRLTVL.

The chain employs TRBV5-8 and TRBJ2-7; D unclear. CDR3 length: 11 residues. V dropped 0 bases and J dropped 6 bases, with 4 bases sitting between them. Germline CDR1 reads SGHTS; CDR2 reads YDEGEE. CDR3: CASSLGPEQYF. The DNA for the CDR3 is TGTGCCAGCAGCTTGGGGCCCGAGCAGTACTTC.

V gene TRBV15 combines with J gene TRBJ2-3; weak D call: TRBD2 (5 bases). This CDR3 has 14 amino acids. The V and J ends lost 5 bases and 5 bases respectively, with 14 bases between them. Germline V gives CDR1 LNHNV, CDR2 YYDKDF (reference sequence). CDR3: CATSGNIGGDTQYF. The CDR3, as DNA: TGTGCCACCAGCGGAAACATAGGAGGAGATACGCAGTATTTT.

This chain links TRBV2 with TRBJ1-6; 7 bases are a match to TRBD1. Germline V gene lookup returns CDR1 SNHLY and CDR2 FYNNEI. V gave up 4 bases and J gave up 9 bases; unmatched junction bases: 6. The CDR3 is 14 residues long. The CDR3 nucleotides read TGTGCCAGCAGTGGACAGGGCGCGGGTTCACCCCTCCACTTT. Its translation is CASSGQGAGSPLHF. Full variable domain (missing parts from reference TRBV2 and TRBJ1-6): EPEVTQTPSHQVTQMGQEVILRCVPISNHLYFYWYRQILGQKVEFLVSFYNNEISEKSEIFDDQFSVERPDGSNFTLKIRSTKLEDSAMYFCASSGQGAGSPLHFGNGTRLTVT.

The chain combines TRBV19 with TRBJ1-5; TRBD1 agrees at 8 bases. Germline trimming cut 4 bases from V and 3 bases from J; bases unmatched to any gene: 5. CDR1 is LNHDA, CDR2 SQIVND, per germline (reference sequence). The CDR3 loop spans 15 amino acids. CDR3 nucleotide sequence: TGTGCCAGTAGTAGGAAGGACAGGGACAATCAGCCCCAGCATTTT. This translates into CASSRKDRDNQPQHF.

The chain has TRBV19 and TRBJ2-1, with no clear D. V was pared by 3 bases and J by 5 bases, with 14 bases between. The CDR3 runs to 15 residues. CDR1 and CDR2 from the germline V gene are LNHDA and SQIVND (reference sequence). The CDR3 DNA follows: TGTGCCAGTAGTATCCCTGGGCCCGTAGACAATGAGCAGTTCTTC. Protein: CASSIPGPVDNEQFF. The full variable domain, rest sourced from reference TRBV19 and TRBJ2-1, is DGGITQSPKYLFRKEGQNVTLSCEQNLNHDAMYWYRQDPGQGLRLIYYSQIVNDFQKGDIAEGYSVSREKKESFPLTVTSAQKNPTAFYLCASSIPGPVDNEQFFGPGTRLTVL.

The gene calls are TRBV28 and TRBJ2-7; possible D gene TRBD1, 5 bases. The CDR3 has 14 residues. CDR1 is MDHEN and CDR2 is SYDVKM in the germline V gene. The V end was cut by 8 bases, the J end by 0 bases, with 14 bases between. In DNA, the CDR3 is TGTGCCAGCGGGTCTACGACAGTCTCCTACGAGCAGTACTTC. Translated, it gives CASGSTTVSYEQYF.

In DNA form, the CDR3 reads TGTGCCAGCAGTGAGAAGCACGAGCAGTACTTC. This encodes CASSEKHEQYF. V usage is TRBV2 and J usage is TRBJ2-7, with no clear D. The CDR3 totals 11 residues. Germline V gene data show CDR1 as SNHLY and CDR2 as FYNNEI. Trimming took 3 bases from V and 5 from J, leaving 5 bases between them.

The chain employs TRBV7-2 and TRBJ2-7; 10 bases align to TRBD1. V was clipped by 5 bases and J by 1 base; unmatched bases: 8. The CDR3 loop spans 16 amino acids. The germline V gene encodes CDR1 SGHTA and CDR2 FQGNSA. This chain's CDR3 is CASSLHPGQGSYEQYF. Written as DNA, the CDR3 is TGTGCCAGCAGCCTACACCCGGGACAGGGGTCCTACGAGCAGTACTTC.

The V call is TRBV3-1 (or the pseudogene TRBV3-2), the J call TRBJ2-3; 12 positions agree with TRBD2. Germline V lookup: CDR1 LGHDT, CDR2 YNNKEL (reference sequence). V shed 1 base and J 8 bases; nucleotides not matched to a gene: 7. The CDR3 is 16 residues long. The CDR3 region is CASSQVRLAGDGTQYF. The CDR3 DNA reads TGTGCCAGCAGCCAAGTTCGACTAGCGGGGGACGGTACGCAGTATTTT.